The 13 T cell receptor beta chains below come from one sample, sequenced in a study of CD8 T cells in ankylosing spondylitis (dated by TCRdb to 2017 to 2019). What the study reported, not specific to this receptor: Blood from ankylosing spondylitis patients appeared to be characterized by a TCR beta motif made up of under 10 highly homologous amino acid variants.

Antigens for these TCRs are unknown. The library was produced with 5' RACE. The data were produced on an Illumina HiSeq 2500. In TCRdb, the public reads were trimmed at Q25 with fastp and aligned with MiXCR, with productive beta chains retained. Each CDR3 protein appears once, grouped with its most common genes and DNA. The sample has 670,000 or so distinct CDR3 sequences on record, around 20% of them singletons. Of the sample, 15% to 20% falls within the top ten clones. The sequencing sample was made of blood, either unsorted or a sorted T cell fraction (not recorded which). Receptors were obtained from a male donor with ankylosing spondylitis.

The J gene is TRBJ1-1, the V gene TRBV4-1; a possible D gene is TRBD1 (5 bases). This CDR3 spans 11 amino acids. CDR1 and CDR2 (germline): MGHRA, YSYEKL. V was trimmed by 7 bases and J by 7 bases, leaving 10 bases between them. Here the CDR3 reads CASTGGGEAFF. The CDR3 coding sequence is TGCGCCAGCACTGGGGGTGGTGAAGCTTTCTTT.

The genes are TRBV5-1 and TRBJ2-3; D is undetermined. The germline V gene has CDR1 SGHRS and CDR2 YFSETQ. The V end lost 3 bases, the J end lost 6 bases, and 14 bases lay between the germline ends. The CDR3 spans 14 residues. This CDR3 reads CASSSGLGSDTQYF. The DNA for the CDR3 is TGCGCCAGCAGCTCGGGCCTGGGATCGGATACGCAGTATTTT.

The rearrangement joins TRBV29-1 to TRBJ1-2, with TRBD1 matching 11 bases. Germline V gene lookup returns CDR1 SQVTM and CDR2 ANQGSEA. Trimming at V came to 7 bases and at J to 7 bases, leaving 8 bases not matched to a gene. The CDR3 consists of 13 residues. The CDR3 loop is CSGGTGGSRGYTF. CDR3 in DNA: TGCAGCGGAGGGACAGGGGGATCGCGTGGCTACACCTTC.

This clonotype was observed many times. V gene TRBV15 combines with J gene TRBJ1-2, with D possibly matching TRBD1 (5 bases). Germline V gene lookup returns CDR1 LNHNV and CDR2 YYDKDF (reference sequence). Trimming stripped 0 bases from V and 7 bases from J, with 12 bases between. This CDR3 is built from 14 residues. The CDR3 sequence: CATSREGQGRGYTF. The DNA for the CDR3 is TGTGCCACCAGCAGAGAGGGGCAGGGCCGTGGCTACACCTTC.

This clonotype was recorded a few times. Here the CDR3 DNA reads TGTGCCAGCAGCCAAAGAGTGGGGGGAGTGGCCTACAATGAGCAGTTCTTC. Translated: CASSQRVGGVAYNEQFF. V usage is TRBV14 and J usage is TRBJ2-1; perhaps TRBD2 as D (6 bases). The CDR3 runs 17 residues. Trimming cost V 2 bases and J 2 bases, with 16 bases left between them. Germline values: CDR1 SGHDN, CDR2 FVKESK.

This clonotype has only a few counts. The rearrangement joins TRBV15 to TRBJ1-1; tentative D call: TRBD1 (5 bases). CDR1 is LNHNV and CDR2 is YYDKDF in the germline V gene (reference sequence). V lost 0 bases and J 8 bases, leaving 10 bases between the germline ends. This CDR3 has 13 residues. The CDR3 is CATSREIGAEAFF. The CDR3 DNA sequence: TGTGCCACCAGCAGAGAGATAGGGGCCGAAGCTTTCTTT.

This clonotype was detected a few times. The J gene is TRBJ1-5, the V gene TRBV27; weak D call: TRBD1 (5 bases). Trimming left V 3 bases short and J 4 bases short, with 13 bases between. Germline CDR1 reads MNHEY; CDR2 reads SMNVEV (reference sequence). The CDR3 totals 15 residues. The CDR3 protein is CASSLIRAENQPQHF. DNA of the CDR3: TGTGCCAGCAGTTTGATCAGGGCCGAGAATCAGCCCCAGCATTTT.

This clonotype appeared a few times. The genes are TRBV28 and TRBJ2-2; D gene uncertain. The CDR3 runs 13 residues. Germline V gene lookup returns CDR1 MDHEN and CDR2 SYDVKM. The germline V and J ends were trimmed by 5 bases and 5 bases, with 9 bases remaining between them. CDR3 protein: CASSTYQTGELFF. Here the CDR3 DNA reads TGTGCCAGCAGTACTTACCAGACCGGGGAGCTGTTTTTT. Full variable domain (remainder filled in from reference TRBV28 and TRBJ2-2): DVKVTQSSRYLVKRTGEKVFLECVQDMDHENMFWYRQDPGLGLRLIYFSYDVKMKEKGDIPEGYSVSREKKERFSLILESASTNQTSMYLCASSTYQTGELFFGEGSRLTVL.

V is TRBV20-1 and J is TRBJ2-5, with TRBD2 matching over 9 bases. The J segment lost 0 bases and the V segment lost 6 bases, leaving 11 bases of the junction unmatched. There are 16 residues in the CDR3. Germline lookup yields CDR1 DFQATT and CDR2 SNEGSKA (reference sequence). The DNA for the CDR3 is TGCAGTGCCCAGACCGGGTTAGCGGGGGACCAAGAGACCCAGTACTTC. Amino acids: CSAQTGLAGDQETQYF.

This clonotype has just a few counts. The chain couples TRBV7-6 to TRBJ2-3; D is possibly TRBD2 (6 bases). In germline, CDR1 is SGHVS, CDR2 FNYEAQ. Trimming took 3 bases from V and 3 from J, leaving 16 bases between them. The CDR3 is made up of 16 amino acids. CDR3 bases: TGTGCCAGCAGCTTTCAGCCGGGACTGGTAACAGATACGCAGTATTTT. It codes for CASSFQPGLVTDTQYF.

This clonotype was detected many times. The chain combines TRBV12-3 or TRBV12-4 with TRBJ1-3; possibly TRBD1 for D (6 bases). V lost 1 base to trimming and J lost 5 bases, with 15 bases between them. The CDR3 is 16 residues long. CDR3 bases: TGTGCCAGCAGTTTAGGTCAGGGGACCTCAAGAAACACCATATATTTT. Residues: CASSLGQGTSRNTIYF.

For the CDR3, the DNA is TGTGCCAGCAACCCGCCGGGGGGCCACCGGAATGAGCAGTTCTTC. Translating it yields CASNPPGGHRNEQFF. This rearrangement joins TRBV11-2 to TRBJ2-1; the D gene is possibly TRBD2 (7 bases). The CDR3 length is 15 residues. V gave up 7 bases and J gave up 7 bases, with 20 bases separating them. The germline gives CDR1 SGHAT, CDR2 FQNNGV.

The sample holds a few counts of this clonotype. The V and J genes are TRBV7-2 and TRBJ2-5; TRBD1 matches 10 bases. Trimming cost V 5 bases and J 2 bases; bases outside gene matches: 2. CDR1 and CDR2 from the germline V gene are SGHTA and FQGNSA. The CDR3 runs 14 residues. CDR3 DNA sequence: TGTGCCAGCAGCACGGGACAGGGGCAAGAGACCCAGTACTTC. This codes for CASSTGQGQETQYF.